This T cell receptor (beta chain) was identified during a study of blood T cell repertoires in COVID-19. Looking at the study overall: Samples of COVID-19 (acute and convalescent) were obtained from the United States, Italy and Spain. T cells, B-cell-depleted T cells, or PBMCs supplied cDNA or gDNA.

In the original analysis: Reference gene primers were amplified, and this amplification served to estimate nucleated cell counts. Clones were sequenced by immunoSEQ multiplex PCR, and TCRdb holds only the in-frame ones, with some missing. V and J calls and clone size are those listed in that table; D and trimming were worked out from the DNA. The sample holds over 150,000 clones; approximately 82% are singletons and the top ten take around 20%. Germline values: CDR1 KGHSH, CDR2 LQKENI. This CDR3 is built from 16 residues. V was cut by 3 bases and J by 1 base, with 15 bases left in between. The V and J genes are TRBV18 and TRBJ1-1; D unclear. Sequenced sample: peripheral blood. The sequence was obtained from a woman in her 70s who had recovered from COVID-19. In nucleotides, the CDR3 is TGTGCCAGCTCACCGCCATACCCGACGGGGAACACTGAAGCTTTCTTT. Amino acid sequence: CASSPPYPTGNTEAFF.